This record covers a single TCR beta chain. As yet, its antigen is unknown. The repertoire was sequenced with immunoSEQ multiplex PCR; TCRdb's copy has only in-frame clones and lacks some. The sample consists of some 57,000 clones, 85% to 90% of them appearing once. The sample is drawn from a study of OX40 agonist ivuxolimab in advanced cancers. Study as a whole: Three patients responded partially, comprising one with hepatocellular carcinoma and two with cutaneous melanoma.

The CDR3 is 15 amino acids. J was trimmed by 4 bases and V by 4 bases; bases with no gene match: 7. Study findings and constraints: Expanded clones tended on average to be more numerous among CD8+ T cells than CD4+. By week 6 at 0.1 to 3.0 mg/kg, blood CD4+ and CD8+ T cells had expanded clonally.

The specimen comprised CD4+ or CD8+ T cells sorted from blood, sampled in a trial of the OX40 agonist ivuxolimab. The rearrangement joins TRBV7-1 to TRBJ1-1; 9 bases line up with TRBD1. TRBV7-1 falls under the ORF class, with uncertain function. This clonotype was obtained from an adult with an advanced solid tumor such as melanoma, head and neck, liver or kidney cancer. In DNA, the CDR3 is TGTGCCAGCAGCTTAGCCCCGACAGGGGGCACTGAAGCTTTCTTT. As protein: CASSLAPTGGTEAFF.